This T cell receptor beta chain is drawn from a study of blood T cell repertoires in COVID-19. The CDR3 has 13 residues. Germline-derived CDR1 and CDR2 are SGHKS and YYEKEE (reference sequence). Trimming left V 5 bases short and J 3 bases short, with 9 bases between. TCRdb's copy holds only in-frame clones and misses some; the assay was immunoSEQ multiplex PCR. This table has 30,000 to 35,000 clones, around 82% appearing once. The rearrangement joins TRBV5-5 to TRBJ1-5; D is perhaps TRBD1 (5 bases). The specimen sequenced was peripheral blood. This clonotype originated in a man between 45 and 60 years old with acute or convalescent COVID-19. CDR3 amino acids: CASSQGYNQPQHF. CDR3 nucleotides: TGTGCCAGCAGTCAGGGATACAATCAGCCCCAGCATTTT.